The 15 T cell receptor beta chains given below trace back to one sample, sequenced in a study of blood T cell repertoires in COVID-19 (dated by TCRdb to the early 2020s). Library creation used the immunoSEQ multiplex PCR assay. Imported from immuneACCESS, the table was reduced by TCRdb to in-frame sequences with V and J called. These copies leave out some clones; in studies compared against another copy, an unresolved V gene accounts for under half, and the cause of the remainder is not known. The sample table holds 95,000 to 150,000 clones, of which around 86% were seen once. Roughly 29% of the sample belongs to the ten largest clones. The sequenced material came from peripheral blood. The source is a woman in her 70s with acute or convalescent COVID-19.

In its sample, this clone was seen once. V is TRBV5-3 and J is TRBJ1-1; tentative D call: TRBD1 (5 bases). TRBV5-3 is reported as an ORF; its role is uncertain. The V end was cut by 4 bases, the J end by 7 bases, with 14 bases between. The CDR3 consists of 13 residues. The CDR3 DNA sequence: TGTGCCAGAAGCCTAAGACACAGGTTTGAAGCTTTCTTT. Its translation: CARSLRHRFEAFF.

The rearrangement links TRBV10-3 to TRBJ1-1; D call uncertain. The V and J ends lost 1 base and 3 bases respectively, with 6 bases between them. The CDR3 extends over 13 amino acids. The germline gives CDR1 ENHRY, CDR2 SYGVKD. The CDR3 here is CAISEFGDTEAFF. The CDR3 DNA sequence: TGTGCCATCAGTGAGTTCGGTGACACTGAAGCTTTCTTT.

CDR3 region: CASNRLAGANEQFF. In DNA, the CDR3 is TGTGCCAGCAACAGACTAGCGGGGGCCAATGAGCAGTTCTTC. The rearrangement uses TRBV7-9 and TRBJ2-1, with 12 bases aligning to TRBD2. The CDR3 contains 14 residues. The V gene's germline CDR1 is SEHNR and CDR2 FQNEAQ (reference sequence). Germline trimming cut 7 bases from V and 6 bases from J; bases unmatched to any gene: 4.

V and J are TRBV5-1 and TRBJ2-1; D gene ambiguous. This CDR3 contains 15 residues. The V gene lost 0 bases and the J gene lost 4 bases, with 11 bases spanning the gap. CDR1 and CDR2 (germline): SGHRS, YFSETQ. CDR3 in DNA: TGCGCCAGCAGCTTGGCTAGGAACATATACAATGAGCAGTTCTTC. This translates into CASSLARNIYNEQFF. The whole variable domain, remainder taken from reference TRBV5-1 and TRBJ2-1, is KAGVTQTPRYLIKTRGQQVTLSCSPISGHRSVSWYQQTPGQGLQFLFEYFSETQRNKGNFPGRFSGRQFSNSRSEMNVSTLELGDSALYLCASSLARNIYNEQFFGPGTRLTVL.

CDR3 coding DNA: TGTGCCAGCAGCTTAGACGAAGGTAGCGGCTACACCTTC. Its protein is CASSLDEGSGYTF. The V gene is TRBV7-6, the J gene TRBJ1-2, with D uncertain. The germline V gene has CDR1 SGHVS and CDR2 FNYEAQ. This CDR3 contains 13 residues. V lost 1 base and J 8 bases, leaving 11 bases between the germline ends. Supplemented by reference TRBV7-6 and TRBJ1-2, the full variable domain reads GAGVSQSPRYKVTKRGQDVALRCDPISGHVSLYWYRQALGQGPEFLTYFNYEAQQDKSGLPNDRFSAERPEGSISTLTIQRTEQRDSAMYRCASSLDEGSGYTFGSGTRLTVV.

V is TRBV12-5 and J is TRBJ1-1, with a possible D match to TRBD1 (5 bases). Germline V gene lookup returns CDR1 LGHNT and CDR2 FRNRAP. Deletions cut 2 bases from V and 1 base from J, with 5 bases between. This CDR3 is 13 amino acids long. The CDR3 coding sequence is TGTGCTAGTGGTTTGCAGGGGAACACTGAAGCTTTCTTT. Protein: CASGLQGNTEAFF.

The CDR3 spells CAWSGGGGAETQYF. The CDR3 DNA sequence: TGTGCCTGGAGTGGGGGCGGCGGGGCTGAGACCCAGTACTTC. The genes are TRBV30 and TRBJ2-5; the D gene is possibly TRBD2 (6 bases). Germline-derived CDR1 and CDR2 are GTSNPN and SVGIG (reference sequence). Trimming removed 1 base at V and 5 bases at J, with 14 bases between. CDR3 length: 14 residues.

This clone is a singleton in its sample. The V call is TRBV12-3 or TRBV12-4, the J call TRBJ2-1, with D possibly being TRBD2 (5 bases). Between the trimmed V and J ends, which lost 6 bases and 7 bases, there was a span of 7 bases. The CDR3 covers 11 residues. The CDR3 reads CASSRRNEQFF. The CDR3 coding sequence is TGTGCCAGCAGCCGGAGGAATGAGCAGTTCTTC.

This sequence joins TRBV7-9 and TRBJ2-7; the D gene is possibly TRBD1 (6 bases). V lost 3 bases, J lost 2 bases, and 14 bases lay in between. The CDR3 is 15 residues long. Germline CDR1 and CDR2: SEHNR and FQNEAQ (reference sequence). The CDR3 nucleotides read TGTGCCAGCAGCTTGCGGCAGGGGCCTGCCTACGAGCAGTACTTC. Translating it yields CASSLRQGPAYEQYF.

The rearrangement links TRBV9 to TRBJ1-1; D not certain. CDR3 length equals 13 residues. V lost 5 bases and J 2 bases, leaving 10 bases between the germline ends. Germline loops: CDR1 SGDLS, CDR2 YYNGEE. CDR3 sequence (DNA): TGTGCCAGCAGAGCCGACACTAACACTGAAGCTTTCTTT. The encoded protein is CASRADTNTEAFF.

This clone was observed a single time. The chain has TRBV5-5 and TRBJ1-4, with 8 bases lining up with TRBD1. The germline V gene encodes CDR1 SGHKS and CDR2 YYEKEE (reference sequence). Trimming at V came to 3 bases and at J to 4 bases, leaving 2 bases not matched to a gene. The CDR3 runs 14 residues. The CDR3 protein is CASSSQGDNEKLFF. CDR3 bases: TGTGCCAGCAGCTCACAGGGGGATAATGAAAAACTGTTTTTT.

The chain joins TRBV28 to TRBJ1-4; D call uncertain. V shed 2 bases and J shed 8 bases, with 9 bases lying between them. CDR1 is MDHEN, CDR2 SYDVKM, per germline. The CDR3 is 13 residues long. For the CDR3, the DNA is TGTGCCAGCAGTTTAATAAGCTACGAAAAACTGTTTTTT. Protein sequence: CASSLISYEKLFF.

The gene calls are TRBV2 and TRBJ2-7; no clear D. Trimming took 3 bases from V and 5 from J, leaving 11 bases between them. The CDR3 is made up of 13 amino acids. Germline CDR1 is SNHLY and CDR2 is FYNNEI. The CDR3 spells CASSEGTANEQYF. CDR3 DNA sequence: TGTGCCAGCAGTGAGGGCACCGCTAACGAGCAGTACTTC.

V gene TRBV12-5 combines with J gene TRBJ2-5, with TRBD1 identical over 9 bases. The CDR3 consists of 17 residues. V trimming: 3 bases; J trimming: 1 base; junction bases outside the gene matches: 9. Per germline, CDR1 LGHNT and CDR2 FRNRAP. The CDR3 region is CASGFTGGGGPQETQYF. CDR3 DNA sequence: TGTGCTAGTGGTTTTACAGGGGGCGGGGGTCCCCAAGAGACCCAGTACTTC.

The rearrangement links TRBV4-1 to TRBJ2-3, with 10 nucleotides matching TRBD1. Per germline, CDR1 MGHRA and CDR2 YSYEKL. The J segment lost 4 bases and the V segment lost 6 bases, leaving 4 bases of the junction unmatched. The CDR3 contains 14 residues. DNA for the CDR3: TGCGCCAGCAGACGGACAGGGGGATCAGATACGCAGTATTTT. Encoded protein: CASRRTGGSDTQYF.